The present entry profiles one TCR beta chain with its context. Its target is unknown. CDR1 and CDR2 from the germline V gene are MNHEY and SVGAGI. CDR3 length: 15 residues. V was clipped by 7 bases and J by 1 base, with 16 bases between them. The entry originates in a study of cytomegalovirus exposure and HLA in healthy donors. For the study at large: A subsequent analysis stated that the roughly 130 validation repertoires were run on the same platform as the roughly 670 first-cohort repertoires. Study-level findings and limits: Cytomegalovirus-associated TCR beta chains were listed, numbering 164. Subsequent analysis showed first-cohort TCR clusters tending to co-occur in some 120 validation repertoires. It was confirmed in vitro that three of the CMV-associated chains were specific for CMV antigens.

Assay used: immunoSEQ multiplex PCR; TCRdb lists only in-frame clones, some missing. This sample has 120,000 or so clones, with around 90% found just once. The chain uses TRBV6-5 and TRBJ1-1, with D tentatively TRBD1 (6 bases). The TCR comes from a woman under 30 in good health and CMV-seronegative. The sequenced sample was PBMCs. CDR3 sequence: CASIPGGARNTEAFF. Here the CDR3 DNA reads TGTGCCAGCATCCCTGGGGGGGCGAGGAACACTGAAGCTTTCTTT.